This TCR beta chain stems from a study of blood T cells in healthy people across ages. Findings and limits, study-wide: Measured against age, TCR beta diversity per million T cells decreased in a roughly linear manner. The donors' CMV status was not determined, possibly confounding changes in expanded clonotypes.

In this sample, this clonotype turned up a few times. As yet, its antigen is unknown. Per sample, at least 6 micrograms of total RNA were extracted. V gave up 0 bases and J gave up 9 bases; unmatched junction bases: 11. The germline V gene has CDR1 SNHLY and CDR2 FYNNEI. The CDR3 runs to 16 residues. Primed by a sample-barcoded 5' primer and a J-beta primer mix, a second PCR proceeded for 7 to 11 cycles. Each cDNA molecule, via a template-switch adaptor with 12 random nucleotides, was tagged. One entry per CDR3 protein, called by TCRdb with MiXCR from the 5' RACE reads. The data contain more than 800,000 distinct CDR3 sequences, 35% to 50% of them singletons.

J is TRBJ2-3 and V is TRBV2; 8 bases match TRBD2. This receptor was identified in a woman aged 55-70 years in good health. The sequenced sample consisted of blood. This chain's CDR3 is CASSEAGLAFTLTQYF. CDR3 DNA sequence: TGTGCCAGCAGTGAAGCCGGACTAGCCTTTACCCTGACGCAGTATTTT.